This T cell receptor beta chain was profiled in a study of shared clonotypes between healthy human individuals. Germline CDR1 and CDR2: SGHRS and YFSETQ. The CDR3 totals 14 residues. The V end was cut by 7 bases, the J end by 6 bases, with 20 bases between. Study-wide results and caveats: Clonotypes not shared had lower generation probabilities than those common to all four donors.

Of note for this clone: Antigen specificity is unknown.

Every donor, a Caucasian adult, lived in Nashville, Tennessee. On sorted subsets, replicate PCRs used roughly 190 ng DNA, or around 30,000 T cell genomes. Original processing notes: ImmunoSEQ supplied junction-only sequences lacking quality scores, so filtering was different. The data were produced by immunoSEQ multiplex PCR, yet TCRdb's version contains in-frame clones alone and is incomplete. That table supplies the V and J calls and clone size; D and trimming were determined from the DNA. The sample contains 2 million to 2.5 million clones, just under 95% of which appear only once. The chain combines TRBV5-1 with TRBJ2-7, with D possibly matching TRBD1 (6 bases). The sequenced material came from naive CD4+ T cells from PBMCs. Subset denoted: CD45RA+ positively selected. The sequence came from a man between 18 and 35 years old in good health. Some clones in this sample may be carry-over from other donors' samples. The chain's CDR3 is CASEETRGSGEQYF. DNA of the CDR3: TGCGCCAGCGAGGAAACAAGGGGGTCAGGCGAGCAGTACTTC.